These 7 T cell receptor beta chains came from one sample sequenced in a study of T cell responses to AZD1222 COVID-19 vaccine. TCRdb's copy holds only in-frame clones and misses some; the assay was immunoSEQ multiplex PCR. The sample carries around 140,000 clones, more than 75% recorded once. The sample consisted of peripheral blood, taken on day 0 of AZD1222 vaccination. The receptors shown here come from an adult in good health.

The chain employs TRBV6-5 and TRBJ2-1; 7 bases are a match to TRBD1. Unmatched junction bases numbered 6, after V lost 3 bases and J lost 13 bases. Germline lookup yields CDR1 MNHEY and CDR2 SVGAGI. The length of the CDR3 is 12 residues. CDR3: CASSYIGGVQFF. CDR3 DNA: TGTGCCAGCAGTTATATAGGGGGCGTCCAGTTCTTC.

The rearrangement uses TRBV3-1 (or the pseudogene TRBV3-2) and TRBJ2-1; TRBD2 aligns across 11 bases. The CDR3 has 17 residues. In germline, CDR1 is LGHDT, CDR2 YNNKEL (reference sequence). Trimming took 6 bases from V and 5 from J; bases not matched to a gene: 12. The CDR3 bases are TGTGCCAGCAGTTACAGCGGGGTAGCGGGGGGGCACAATGAGCAGTTCTTC. This encodes CASSYSGVAGGHNEQFF.

This chain connects TRBV6-2 or TRBV6-3 to TRBJ2-7, with D unclear. CDR1 and CDR2 from the germline V gene are MNHEY and SVGEGT. This CDR3 region has 13 residues. V shed 0 bases and J shed 5 bases, with 8 bases lying between them. The CDR3 region is CASSYSFPHEQYF. Here the CDR3 DNA reads TGTGCCAGCAGTTACTCCTTTCCTCACGAGCAGTACTTC.

The chain carries TRBV7-9 and TRBJ1-1; TRBD1 might be the D (6 bases). Trimming took 5 bases from V and 0 from J, leaving 13 bases between them. The CDR3 loop spans 15 amino acids. Germline CDR1 reads SEHNR; CDR2 reads FQNEAQ (reference sequence). The CDR3 here is CASSLERGLNTEAFF. The CDR3 DNA is TGTGCCAGCAGCCTGGAACGGGGGCTGAACACTGAAGCTTTCTTT. Full variable domain (rest looked up from reference TRBV7-9 and TRBJ1-1): DTGVSQNPRHKITKRGQNVTFRCDPISEHNRLYWYRQTLGQGPEFLTYFQNEAQLEKSRLLSDRFSAERPKGSFSTLEIQRTEQGDSAMYLCASSLERGLNTEAFFGQGTRLTVV.

This clone was seen more than once but under ten times. The rearrangement joins TRBV2 to TRBJ2-5; D might be TRBD2 (6 bases). Germline V gene data show CDR1 as SNHLY and CDR2 as FYNNEI. The CDR3 has 16 amino acids. Trimming pared 3 bases from V and 5 bases from J, leaving 19 bases between. The CDR3 spells CASSDTGLPPRETQYF. The DNA for the CDR3 is TGTGCCAGCAGTGATACGGGACTTCCACCTCGGGAGACCCAGTACTTC.

This sequence joins TRBV7-9 and TRBJ2-7, with TRBD1 identical over 10 bases. CDR3 size: 14 residues. J was trimmed by 10 bases and V by 4 bases; bases with no gene match: 10. The germline CDR1 and CDR2 sequences are SEHNR and FQNEAQ (reference sequence). CDR3: CASSSRQGALSQYF. CDR3 DNA: TGTGCCAGCAGCTCCCGACAGGGGGCTTTGTCACAGTACTTC.

This chain connects TRBV18 to TRBJ2-7; D remains ambiguous. Germline V gene lookup returns CDR1 KGHSH and CDR2 LQKENI. The ends were cut back, 2 bases at V and 3 bases at J, with 5 bases in the middle. This CDR3 comprises 12 residues. This chain's CDR3 is CASSPGRYEQYF. Written as DNA, the CDR3 is TGTGCCAGCTCACCAGGCCGCTACGAGCAGTACTTC.